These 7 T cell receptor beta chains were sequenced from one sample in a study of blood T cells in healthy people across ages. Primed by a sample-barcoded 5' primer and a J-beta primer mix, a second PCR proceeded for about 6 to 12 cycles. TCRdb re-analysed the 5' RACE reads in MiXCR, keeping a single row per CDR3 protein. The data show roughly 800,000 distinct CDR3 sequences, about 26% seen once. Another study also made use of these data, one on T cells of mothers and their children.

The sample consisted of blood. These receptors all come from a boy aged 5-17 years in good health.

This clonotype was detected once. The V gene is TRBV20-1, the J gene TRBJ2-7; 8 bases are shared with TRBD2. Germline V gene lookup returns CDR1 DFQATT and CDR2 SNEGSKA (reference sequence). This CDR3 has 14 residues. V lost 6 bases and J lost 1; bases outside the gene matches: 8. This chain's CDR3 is CSATGTRSSYEQYF. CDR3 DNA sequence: TGCAGTGCAACCGGGACTAGATCTTCCTACGAGCAGTACTTC.

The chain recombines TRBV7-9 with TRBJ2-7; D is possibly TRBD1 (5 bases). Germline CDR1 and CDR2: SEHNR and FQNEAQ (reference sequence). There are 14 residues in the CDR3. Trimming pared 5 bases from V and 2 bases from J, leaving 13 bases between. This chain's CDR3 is CASSSRQTTYEQYF. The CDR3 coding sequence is TGTGCCAGCAGCAGTCGACAGACAACCTACGAGCAGTACTTC.

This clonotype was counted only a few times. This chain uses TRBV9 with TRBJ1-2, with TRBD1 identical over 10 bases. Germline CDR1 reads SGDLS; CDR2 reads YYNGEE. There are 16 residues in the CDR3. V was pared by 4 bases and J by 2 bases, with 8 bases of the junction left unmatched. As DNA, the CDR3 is TGTGCCAGCAGCCCGGTCCCGGGACAGGGGAACTATGGCTACACCTTC. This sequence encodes CASSPVPGQGNYGYTF.

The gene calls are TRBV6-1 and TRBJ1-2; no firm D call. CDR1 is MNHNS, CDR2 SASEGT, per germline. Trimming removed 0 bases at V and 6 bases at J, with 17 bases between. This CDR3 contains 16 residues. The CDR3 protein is CASSEARARMADGYTF. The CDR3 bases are TGTGCCAGCAGTGAAGCGCGTGCCAGGATGGCGGATGGCTACACCTTC.

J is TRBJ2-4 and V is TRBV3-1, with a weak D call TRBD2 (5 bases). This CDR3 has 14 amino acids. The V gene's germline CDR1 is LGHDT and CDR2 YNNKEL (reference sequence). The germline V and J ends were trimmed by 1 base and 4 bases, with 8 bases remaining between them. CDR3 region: CASSQVTGKNIQYF. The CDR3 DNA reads TGTGCCAGCAGCCAAGTGACGGGGAAAAACATTCAGTACTTC.

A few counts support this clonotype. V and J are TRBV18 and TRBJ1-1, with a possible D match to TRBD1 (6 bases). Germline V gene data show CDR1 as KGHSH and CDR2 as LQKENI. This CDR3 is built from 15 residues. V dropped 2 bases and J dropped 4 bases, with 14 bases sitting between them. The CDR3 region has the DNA TGTGCCAGCTCACCAGTGGGGGCCGGCAGCACTGAAGCTTTCTTT. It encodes CASSPVGAGSTEAFF.

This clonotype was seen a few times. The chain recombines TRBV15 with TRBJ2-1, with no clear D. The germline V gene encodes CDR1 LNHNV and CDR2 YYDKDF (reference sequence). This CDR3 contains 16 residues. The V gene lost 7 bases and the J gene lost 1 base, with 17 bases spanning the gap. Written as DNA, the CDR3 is TGTGCCACCACCGCCACTTCAAGTTTTTCCTACAATGAGCAGTTCTTC. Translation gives CATTATSSFSYNEQFF.